Listed here are 14 T cell receptor beta chains from one sample, sequenced in a study of OX40 agonist ivuxolimab in advanced cancers. Some clones are missing from TCRdb's copy, which holds only in-frame ones; the method was immunoSEQ multiplex PCR. The sample consists of fewer than 140,000 clones, over 75% of them appearing once. Material: CD4+ or CD8+ T cells sorted from blood, obtained in a trial of the OX40 agonist ivuxolimab. These receptors all stem from an adult with an advanced solid tumor such as melanoma, head and neck, liver or kidney cancer.

The chain uses TRBV7-2 and TRBJ2-5; D ambiguous. The length of the CDR3 is 12 residues. Germline V gives CDR1 SGHTA, CDR2 FQGNSA. Trimming stripped 5 bases from V and 5 bases from J, with 9 bases between. The CDR3 DNA reads as TGTGCCAGCAGCGGTCCTAGTGAGACCCAGTACTTC. Translated: CASSGPSETQYF.

J is TRBJ2-3 and V is TRBV7-2, with D possibly matching TRBD1 (6 bases). Trimming took off 1 base at V and 5 bases at J, with 7 bases between the two ends. This CDR3 comprises 13 residues. The germline V gene encodes CDR1 SGHTA and CDR2 FQGNSA. The CDR3 loop reads CASSLGGQDTQYF. The CDR3 nucleotides read TGTGCCAGCAGCTTAGGGGGGCAAGATACGCAGTATTTT.

Concerning this clone: Distinct nucleotide sequences in the sample also encode this CDR3. V and J are TRBV14 and TRBJ2-1; 10 nucleotides match TRBD1. With V trimmed by 4 bases and J by 7 bases, 1 base remained unmatched. This CDR3 comprises 13 residues. CDR1 SGHDN and CDR2 FVKESK come from the germline V gene. CDR3 coding DNA: TGTGCCAGCAGCCGGACAGGGGGGAATGAGCAGTTCTTC. This encodes CASSRTGGNEQFF.

The V and J genes are TRBV7-9 and TRBJ2-5; perhaps TRBD1 as D (5 bases). The ends were cut back, 2 bases at V and 5 bases at J, with 12 bases in the middle. This CDR3 spans 14 amino acids. Germline CDR1 is SEHNR and CDR2 is FQNEAQ (reference sequence). CDR3 nucleotides: TGTGCCAGCAGCTTATTTCAGGGTATCGAGACCCAGTACTTC. It codes for CASSLFQGIETQYF.

The chain couples TRBV6-6 to TRBJ1-1; D is unresolved. The V gene's germline CDR1 is MNHNY and CDR2 SVGAGI (reference sequence). V was shortened by 7 bases and J by 6 bases, with 12 bases between the two germline ends. The CDR3 length is 12 residues. The CDR3 DNA is TGTGCCAGCAACGGCGCTCTCTCTGAAGCTTTCTTT. Amino acids: CASNGALSEAFF.

The chain joins TRBV7-2 to TRBJ1-5; D is unclear. The V end lost 5 bases, the J end lost 5 bases, and 13 bases lay between the germline ends. The length of the CDR3 is 14 residues. Germline lookup yields CDR1 SGHTA and CDR2 FQGNSA. CDR3: CASSPAPTYQPQHF. For the CDR3, the DNA is TGTGCCAGCAGCCCAGCCCCAACCTATCAGCCCCAGCATTTT.

V usage is TRBV5-6 and J usage is TRBJ2-1; D may match TRBD1 or TRBD2 (5 bases each). V was pared by 0 bases and J by 4 bases, with 14 bases between. The germline CDR1 and CDR2 sequences are SGHDT and YYEEEE. The CDR3 runs to 16 residues. The CDR3 nucleotides read TGTGCCAGCAGCTTGGGTATATATGGGGGTTACAATGAGCAGTTCTTC. Amino acids: CASSLGIYGGYNEQFF. The variable domain in full, completed from reference TRBV5-6 and TRBJ2-1, reads DAGVTQSPTHLIKTRGQQVTLRCSPKSGHDTVSWYQQALGQGPQFIFQYYEEEERQRGNFPDRFSGHQFPNYSSELNVNALLLGDSALYLCASSLGIYGGYNEQFFGPGTRLTVL.

J is TRBJ2-7 and V is TRBV27; possibly TRBD1 or TRBD2 for D (5 bases each). The germline V gene has CDR1 MNHEY and CDR2 SMNVEV (reference sequence). CDR3 length: 13 residues. V lost 8 bases and J 3 bases, leaving 14 bases between the germline ends. CDR3 sequence: CASGRDEFYEQYF. As DNA, the CDR3 is TGTGCCAGCGGTCGGGACGAATTCTACGAGCAGTACTTC.

This chain connects TRBV30 to TRBJ1-4, with 9 bases lining up with TRBD1. CDR1 GTSNPN and CDR2 SVGIG come from the germline V gene (reference sequence). CDR3 length: 13 amino acids. Germline trimming cut 4 bases from V and 8 bases from J; bases unmatched to any gene: 5. The CDR3 region is CAWNRQGGEKLFF. In DNA form, the CDR3 reads TGTGCCTGGAACCGACAGGGGGGCGAAAAACTGTTTTTT.

The J gene is TRBJ2-7, the V gene TRBV28, with D possibly TRBD1 on 6 matching bases. Germline assignment: CDR1 MDHEN and CDR2 SYDVKM. V gave up 5 bases and J gave up 2 bases, with 13 bases separating them. The CDR3 length is 14 residues. The CDR3 region has the DNA TGTGCCAGCAGTCGAACGGGACACACCTACGAGCAGTACTTC. It encodes CASSRTGHTYEQYF.

The chain carries TRBV11-2 and TRBJ1-3, with D hard to call. The V and J ends lost 1 base and 1 base respectively, with 11 bases between them. Germline V CDR1 and CDR2: SGHAT, FQNNGV. This CDR3 has 16 amino acids. The CDR3 loop reads CASSLVQSFSGNTIYF. The CDR3 DNA reads TGTGCCAGCAGCTTAGTCCAGTCCTTTTCTGGAAACACCATATATTTT.

This clone was seen just once. The V call is TRBV9, the J call TRBJ2-6; no clear D. This CDR3 is 16 amino acids long. V was cut by 0 bases and J by 0 bases, with 7 bases left in between. CDR1 SGDLS and CDR2 YYNGEE come from the germline V gene. CDR3 bases: TGTGCCAGCAGCGTAGGGGCGAGCTCTGGGGCCAACGTCCTGACTTTC. Translating gives CASSVGASSGANVLTF.

The chain joins TRBV5-4 to TRBJ2-1; D is uncertain. Germline V lookup: CDR1 SGHNT, CDR2 YYREEE (reference sequence). This CDR3 has 17 amino acids. The ends were cut back, 4 bases at V and 0 bases at J, with 17 bases in the middle. The CDR3 loop reads CASSPRGSAVSYNEQFF. CDR3 DNA: TGTGCCAGCAGCCCGCGTGGGTCGGCTGTCTCCTACAATGAGCAGTTCTTC.

In DNA form, the CDR3 reads TGTGCCAGCAGTGGGCAGCGGGGGGGAACAGATACGCAGTATTTT. Protein product: CASSGQRGGTDTQYF. The genes are TRBV6-1 and TRBJ2-3; 10 bases are a match to TRBD2. Trimming removed 4 bases from V and 3 bases from J; junction bases left unmatched: 4. Germline CDR1 is MNHNS and CDR2 is SASEGT. CDR3 length: 15 residues.